This is a list of T cell receptor beta chains from one sample in a study of T cells after posttransplantation cyclophosphamide. Method: immunoSEQ multiplex PCR; TCRdb's copy keeps in-frame clones and lacks some. The data contain around 3,400 clones, approximately 78% of them seen just once; the ten biggest clones take up 20% to 25%. The sequenced sample was memory CD8+ T cells sorted from blood. These receptor sequences come from a woman aged 60-70 years in good health, CMV-negative, and a related stem cell transplant donor. CDR3s include the opening cysteine and the closing phenylalanine or tryptophan. Each record gives: J gene, D gene, V gene, CDR3 length, clone size, CDR3 DNA, CDR3 protein. D genes are given only for firm matches. Size is omitted from some rows. Given values are once, few, many or a class for expanded clones.

>TRBJ1-6|.|TRBV27|14|.
TGTGCCAGCAGTTTATTCAGTTATAATTCCCCCCTCCACTTT
CASSLFSYNSPLHF
>TRBJ1-2|TRBD1|TRBV29-1|11|once
TGCAGCGTGGGACAGGGCAAGGGCTACACCTTC
CSVGQGKGYTF
>TRBJ1-5|.|TRBV27|15|few
TGTGCCAGCAGTTTAGTGGGCCAGCCCGATCAGCCCCAGCATTTT
CASSLVGQPDQPQHF
>TRBJ2-2|TRBD2|TRBV25-1|15|.
TGTGCCAGCAGTGAAGCGGGGGGGGCCTCCGGGGAGCTGTTTTTT
CASSEAGGASGELFF
>TRBJ2-3|.|TRBV27|14|once
TGTGCCAGCAGTTTTTTCGGCGGGAACTTTGGGCAGTATTTT
CASSFFGGNFGQYF
>TRBJ2-4|.|TRBV7-8|14|.
TGTGCCAGCAGTCGCGATGGGAGGGGGAACATTCAGTACTTC
CASSRDGRGNIQYF
>TRBJ1-4|.|TRBV28|16|once
TGTGCCAGCAGTTTATATGTGGGGGCGGGGGAGGAAAAACTGTTTTTT
CASSLYVGAGEEKLFF
>TRBJ1-4|.|TRBV28|15|.
TGTGCCAGTACCTCCCTGGACAGCCCTAATGAAAAACTGTTTTTT
CASTSLDSPNEKLFF
>TRBJ1-6|.|TRBV10-3|14|.
TGTGCCATCAGTGAGTCCGTCCGGGATTCACCCCTCCACTTT
CAISESVRDSPLHF
>TRBJ1-4|.|TRBV19|17|.
TGTGCCAGTATGACGAGCATACAGGGCGCAACTAATGAAAAACTGTTTTTT
CASMTSIQGATNEKLFF
>TRBJ2-7|.|TRBV28|17|.
TGTGCCAGCAGTTTTACCCTACGCGGGGCCATCTCCTACGAGCAGTACTTC
CASSFTLRGAISYEQYF
>TRBJ2-1|TRBD2|TRBV9|17|.
TGTGCCAGCAGCGCCGAAGGGTGGACTAGCAGAAACAATGAGCAGTTCTTC
CASSAEGWTSRNNEQFF
>TRBJ2-3|TRBD2|TRBV13|16|.
TGTGCCAGCAGCTTCCGACTAGCGGGATCCACAGATACGCAGTATTTT
CASSFRLAGSTDTQYF
>TRBJ1-1|.|TRBV19|12|.
TGTGCCAGTAGTCAGGTGAACACTGAAGCTTTCTTT
CASSQVNTEAFF
>TRBJ1-2|TRBD1|TRBV13|14|.
TGTGCCAGCAGCTCCCGGGACAGGGTTTATGGCTACACCTTC
CASSSRDRVYGYTF
>TRBJ1-2|.|TRBV5-4|14|.
TGTGCCAGCAGCTTGATACAGGGTGGTTATGGCTACACCTTC
CASSLIQGGYGYTF
>TRBJ2-1|.|TRBV4-1|19|.
TGCGCCAGCAGCCTCTTAGGGGGGGGGCCACCTATTACCTACAATGAGCAGTTCTTC
CASSLLGGGPPITYNEQFF
>TRBJ2-6|.|TRBV2|14|.
TGTGCCAGCAGCTTGAGTACTGGGGCCAACGTCCTGACTTTC
CASSLSTGANVLTF
>TRBJ2-1|.|TRBV2|14|few
TGTGCCAGCGGGGGACAAAGCTCCTACAATGAGCAGTTCTTC
CASGGQSSYNEQFF
>TRBJ2-2|.|TRBV28|15|.
TGTGCCAGCAGTTTAGTGACAGGCAACACCGGGGAGCTGTTTTTT
CASSLVTGNTGELFF
>TRBJ1-6|.|TRBV28|15|.
TGTGCCAGCAGTTTCCCCGTGGAGACTAATTCACCCCTCCACTTT
CASSFPVETNSPLHF
>TRBJ2-1|.|TRBV9|14|.
TGTGCCAGCAGCGTAGACAGCTCCTACAATGAGCAGTTCTTC
CASSVDSSYNEQFF
>TRBJ2-5|TRBD2|TRBV6-8|15|.
TGTGCCAGCGGGTCTAGCGGGAGTTTGGGAGAGACCCAGTACTTC
CASGSSGSLGETQYF
>TRBJ2-1|.|TRBV7-9|13|.
TGTGCCAGCAGCTTGGGGGGGGGCGATGAGCAGTTCTTC
CASSLGGGDEQFF
>TRBJ2-1|TRBD2|TRBV19|16|.
TGTGCCAGTAGTGTCGGGACTAGCGGATTAGACAATGAGCAGTTCTTC
CASSVGTSGLDNEQFF
>TRBJ2-1|TRBD2|TRBV6-1|16|.
TGTGCCAGCAGTGAATGGTTGGCGGGGGGTGACAATGAGCAGTTCTTC
CASSEWLAGGDNEQFF
>TRBJ2-7|.|TRBV1|17|.
TGCACCAGCAGCCAAGAATTGGGAGGGGAGCTTTCCTACGAGCAGTACTTC
CTSSQELGGELSYEQYF
>TRBJ1-2|.|TRBV7-8|14|.
TGTGCCAGCAGTCCCTATCAGGGCTCCTATGGCTACACCTTC
CASSPYQGSYGYTF